These 28 T cell receptor beta chains were all obtained from the same sample, sequenced in a study of T cells in Graves' hyperthyroidism and ophthalmopathy. Amplification of TCR beta CDR3 regions was performed using RNA transcripts as template. First-round RT-PCR of the TCR CDR3 relied on the HTBI primer set. One entry per CDR3 protein, called by TCRdb with MiXCR from the multiplex PCR reads. The repertoire has roughly 580,000 distinct CDR3 sequences, over 11% of them found once; the top ten carry less than 6%. Source material: blood. The source is a woman aged 25-40 years with Graves' hyperthyroidism that later progressed to Graves' ophthalmopathy.

The table lists this clonotype with many counts. The chain has TRBV5-1 and TRBJ2-7; tentative D call: TRBD2 (6 bases). V was trimmed by 0 bases and J by 6 bases, leaving 13 bases between them. Per the germline V gene, CDR1 is SGHRS and CDR2 is YFSETQ. This CDR3 is 14 amino acids long. The DNA of the CDR3 is TGCGCCAGCAGCTTGGGTGGGACTCAAGGCGAGCAGTACTTC. This sequence encodes CASSLGGTQGEQYF.

The V and J genes are TRBV27 and TRBJ2-1; D not certain. This CDR3 is built from 10 residues. Germline V gene data show CDR1 as MNHEY and CDR2 as SMNVEV (reference sequence). The V end was cut by 5 bases, the J end by 10 bases, with 6 bases between. CDR3 region: CASSHGEQFF. In DNA, the CDR3 is TGTGCCAGCAGTCACGGGGAGCAGTTCTTC.

Ten or more counts support this clonotype. The chain recombines TRBV7-9 with TRBJ1-1; no clear D. The V and J ends lost 4 bases and 9 bases respectively, with 15 bases between them. This CDR3 is built from 13 residues. Germline loops: CDR1 SEHNR, CDR2 FQNEAQ (reference sequence). The chain's CDR3 is CASSYEVEGKAFF. The CDR3 DNA reads as TGTGCCAGCAGCTACGAGGTAGAAGGGAAAGCTTTCTTT.

This clonotype has at least ten counts. This sequence joins TRBV2 and TRBJ2-4; TRBD2 aligns across 7 bases. Germline V gene data show CDR1 as SNHLY and CDR2 as FYNNEI. V was clipped by 3 bases and J by 7 bases; unmatched bases: 6. The CDR3 has 14 amino acids. The CDR3 sequence: CASSDTGRGNIQYF. The DNA of the CDR3 is TGTGCCAGCAGTGACACGGGGAGGGGTAACATTCAGTACTTC.

The chain recombines TRBV5-1 with TRBJ1-1; perhaps TRBD1 as D (6 bases). Germline V gene lookup returns CDR1 SGHRS and CDR2 YFSETQ. The CDR3 extends over 15 amino acids. Trimming cost V 3 bases and J 2 bases, with 14 bases left between them. The CDR3 is CASSSAQGLNTEAFF. The CDR3, as DNA: TGCGCCAGCAGCTCCGCACAGGGACTAAACACTGAAGCTTTCTTT.

This clonotype was seen at least ten times. The chain is built from TRBV6-2 or TRBV6-3 and TRBJ2-1; 13 bases map to TRBD2. Trimming took 5 bases from V and 0 from J; bases not matched to a gene: 10. CDR1 and CDR2 (germline): MNHEY, SVGEGT. CDR3 size: 19 residues. The CDR3 DNA is TGTGCCAGCAGTCACCCCGGGACTAGCGGGACAAGCTCCTACAATGAGCAGTTCTTC. Its protein is CASSHPGTSGTSSYNEQFF.

DNA of the CDR3: TGTGCCAGTACAGTGGGAGGTTATAACAATGAGCAGTTCTTC. It encodes CASTVGGYNNEQFF. The chain carries TRBV19 and TRBJ2-1, with D possibly being TRBD2 (6 bases). Germline CDR1 is LNHDA and CDR2 is SQIVND (reference sequence). V was shortened by 7 bases and J by 5 bases, with 15 bases between the two germline ends. This CDR3 contains 14 residues.

This clonotype was found many times. The chain employs TRBV7-6 and TRBJ2-3, with no clear D. Germline assignment: CDR1 SGHVS and CDR2 FNYEAQ. CDR3 size: 13 residues. Trimming cost V 4 bases and J 2 bases, with 7 bases left between them. CDR3 coding DNA: TGTGCCAGCAGCTCACGAGACACAGATACGCAGTATTTT. Translated, it gives CASSSRDTDTQYF.

This clonotype was counted ten times or more. V and J are TRBV10-2 and TRBJ2-5; TRBD1 aligns across 9 bases. The CDR3 is 18 amino acids. V was clipped by 4 bases and J by 3 bases; unmatched bases: 15. The germline CDR1 and CDR2 sequences are WSHSY and SAAADI. In DNA, the CDR3 is TGCGCCAGCAGTGCCTTTTATTCGGGACAGGGAGGCGAAGAGACCCAGTACTTC. Amino acid sequence: CASSAFYSGQGGEETQYF.

Written as DNA, the CDR3 is TGTGCTAGCGGCCCGAGCGGGAGTGGAACCGGGGAGCTGTTTTTT. It specifies CASGPSGSGTGELFF. This sequence joins TRBV7-7 and TRBJ2-2; TRBD2 matches 8 bases. This CDR3 is 15 amino acids long. Germline CDR1 reads SSHAT; CDR2 reads FNYEAQ (reference sequence).

Points on this clonotype: This CDR3 is missing its conserved last phenylalanine or tryptophan, likely due to a read error. The limits of the CDR3 on the DNA are not certain, so only TCRdb's listed CDR3 is given. The chain recombines TRBV7-3 with TRBJ2-3; the tabulated D call, TRBD2, remains unverified against the DNA. Looked up from germline, CDR1 is SGHTA and CDR2 is FQGTGA. The CDR3 is 16 residues long, ends included. CDR3 amino acids: CASSTVAGGSTDTHYV.

CDR3 nucleotide sequence: TGTGCCAGCAGCTTAGCTAGGGACAGGAATCAGCCCCAGCATTTT. Its protein is CASSLARDRNQPQHF. V usage is TRBV7-2 and J usage is TRBJ1-5, with 8 bases matching TRBD1. Trimming cost V 0 bases and J 4 bases; bases outside gene matches: 2. Germline loops: CDR1 SGHTA, CDR2 FQGNSA. The CDR3 is made up of 15 amino acids. The entire variable domain, with the rest obtained from reference TRBV7-2 and TRBJ1-5, is as follows: GAGVSQSPSNKVTEKGKDVELRCDPISGHTALYWYRQSLGQGLEFLIYFQGNSAPDKSGLPSDRFSAERTGGSVSTLTIQRTQQEDSAVYLCASSLARDRNQPQHFGDGTRLSIL.

The chain carries TRBV10-3 and TRBJ2-7; 12 nucleotides match TRBD2. Germline V lookup: CDR1 ENHRY, CDR2 SYGVKD. The CDR3 has 16 amino acids. The V segment lost 1 base and the J segment 3 bases; nucleotides outside the gene matches: 4. The CDR3: CAISELTSGSGYEQYF. CDR3 sequence (DNA): TGTGCCATCAGTGAGTTGACTAGCGGGAGTGGCTACGAGCAGTACTTC.

In this sample, this clonotype turned up many times. The chain has TRBV6-2 or TRBV6-3 and TRBJ2-1; 13 bases match TRBD2. V shed 7 bases and J 8 bases; nucleotides not matched to a gene: 11. This CDR3 is 16 amino acids long. The germline CDR1 and CDR2 sequences are MNHEY and SVGEGT. The DNA for the CDR3 is TGTGCCAGCACCCAGGGCGGGACTAGCGGGAAATATGAGCAGTTCTTC. Residues: CASTQGGTSGKYEQFF.

This clonotype was observed a handful of times. The rearrangement joins TRBV7-8 to TRBJ2-1; the D is unclear. The ends were cut back, 1 base at V and 6 bases at J, with 7 bases in the middle. Germline lookup yields CDR1 SGHVS and CDR2 FQNEAQ. This CDR3 spans 13 amino acids. The CDR3 sequence is CASSLDSSNEQFF. CDR3 nucleotide sequence: TGTGCCAGCAGCTTAGATTCTTCCAATGAGCAGTTCTTC.

This clonotype was counted between two and nine times. The chain employs TRBV10-3 and TRBJ1-2; D uncertain. CDR1 and CDR2 (germline): ENHRY, SYGVKD. This CDR3 is built from 17 residues. Trimming stripped 0 bases from V and 0 bases from J, with 14 bases between. The CDR3 nucleotides are TGTGCCATCAGTGAGTCGACGGCCCAGACAACTAACTATGGCTACACCTTC. The encoded protein is CAISESTAQTTNYGYTF.

The chain uses TRBV18 and TRBJ2-5, with D perhaps being TRBD1 or TRBD2 (5 bases each). V lost 2 bases, J lost 1 base, and 11 bases lay in between. Germline V CDR1 and CDR2: KGHSH, LQKENI. The CDR3 sequence is 15 residues long. In DNA, the CDR3 is TGTGCCAGCTCACCAAACGCCGGGACCCAAGAGACCCAGTACTTC. This gives the protein CASSPNAGTQETQYF. Filled out from reference TRBV18 and TRBJ2-5, the complete variable domain reads NAGVMQNPRHLVRRRGQEARLRCSPMKGHSHVYWYRQLPEEGLKFMVYLQKENIIDESGMPKERFSAEFPKEGPSILRIQQVVRGDSAAYFCASSPNAGTQETQYFGPGTRLLVL.

In this sample, this clonotype turned up many times. The J gene is TRBJ2-1, the V gene TRBV18; D is perhaps TRBD2 (6 bases). The CDR3 has 17 residues. The V end was cut by 1 base, the J end by 9 bases, with 22 bases between. The germline gives CDR1 KGHSH, CDR2 LQKENI. In DNA, the CDR3 is TGTGCCAGCTCACCACTGGGAGGTACAGTCAGTAAGCCTGAGCAGTTCTTC. Translating it yields CASSPLGGTVSKPEQFF.

The genes are TRBV5-1 and TRBJ1-1; tentatively, D is TRBD1 (5 bases). Trimming cost V 0 bases and J 5 bases, with 17 bases left between them. Germline V gene lookup returns CDR1 SGHRS and CDR2 YFSETQ. This CDR3 spans 16 amino acids. The CDR3 DNA reads TGCGCCAGCAGCTTGGCAGTCAGGGTAAGAGGGACTGAAGCTTTCTTT. Its protein is CASSLAVRVRGTEAFF.

This clonotype has at least ten counts. This sequence joins TRBV7-6 and TRBJ2-7, with 9 bases aligning to TRBD1. CDR1 and CDR2 from the germline V gene are SGHVS and FNYEAQ. The CDR3 totals 15 residues. The V gene end was trimmed by 2 bases and the J gene end by 7 bases; junction bases not matched to a gene: 9. The chain's CDR3 is CASSLSGTGTREQYF. Here the CDR3 DNA reads TGTGCCAGCAGCTTATCCGGGACAGGGACGAGGGAGCAGTACTTC.

This clonotype occurred many times. The chain uses TRBV6-1 and TRBJ2-1; 11 bases fit TRBD2. Per germline, CDR1 MNHNS and CDR2 SASEGT. The CDR3 runs 15 residues. The trim removed 8 bases at V and 5 bases at J, leaving 8 bases unmatched. CDR3 sequence: CASLSTSGAHNEQFF. In nucleotides, the CDR3 is TGTGCCAGCCTTTCGACTAGCGGGGCGCACAATGAGCAGTTCTTC.

This clonotype has a count of ten or more. The rearrangement joins TRBV6-1 to TRBJ1-4; 8 bases are a match to TRBD1. The CDR3 covers 16 residues. The V and J ends lost 8 bases and 6 bases, in that order; junction bases with no gene match: 14. CDR1 and CDR2 from the germline V gene are MNHNS and SASEGT. In DNA form, the CDR3 reads TGTGCCAGCTGCCCCCGTCGACAGGGGTGGGATGAAAAACTGTTTTTT. It yields the protein CASCPRRQGWDEKLFF.

This clonotype was recorded at least ten times. The rearrangement links TRBV11-2 to TRBJ2-1, with D maybe TRBD2 (6 bases). The CDR3 is made up of 16 amino acids. From germline, CDR1 is SGHAT and CDR2 FQNNGV. V lost 5 bases to trimming and J lost 0 bases, with 14 bases between them. The CDR3 loop reads CASSVPGVPSYNEQFF. The CDR3 DNA follows: TGTGCCAGCAGCGTCCCGGGAGTCCCCTCCTACAATGAGCAGTTCTTC. Full variable domain (missing parts from reference TRBV11-2 and TRBJ2-1): EAGVAQSPRYKIIEKRQSVAFWCNPISGHATLYWYQQILGQGPKLLIQFQNNGVVDDSQLPKDRFSAERLKGVDSTLKIQPAKLEDSAVYLCASSVPGVPSYNEQFFGPGTRLTVL.

This clonotype appeared a single time. The chain has TRBV4-1 and TRBJ1-2, with 7 bases that match TRBD1. With V trimmed by 0 bases and J by 3 bases, 10 bases remained unmatched. This CDR3 contains 17 residues. Germline CDR1 MGHRA, CDR2 YSYEKL. The CDR3 region has the DNA TGCGCCAGCAGCCAAGATCCCAGACAGGGTGAGGACTATGGCTACACCTTC. It is translated as CASSQDPRQGEDYGYTF.

This clonotype was seen many times. V and J are TRBV5-1 and TRBJ1-1, with 10 bases aligning to TRBD1. J lost 3 bases, V lost 4 bases, and 9 bases had no gene match. Germline assignment: CDR1 SGHRS and CDR2 YFSETQ. This CDR3 contains 16 residues. DNA of the CDR3: TGCGCCAGCAGCCTGACAGGGGGCGGGGGGGACACTGAAGCTTTCTTT. Amino acids: CASSLTGGGGDTEAFF.

This clonotype was recorded many times. The chain links TRBV4-3 to TRBJ2-5, with D possibly called TRBD1 or TRBD2 (5 bases each). Trimming cost V 1 base and J 3 bases, with 9 bases left between them. Germline assignment: CDR1 LGHNA and CDR2 YSLEER. The CDR3 consists of 14 residues. In nucleotides, the CDR3 is TGCGCCAGCAGCCAAGGAAGAGGGGAAGAGACCCAGTACTTC. Translation: CASSQGRGEETQYF.

This clonotype occurred many times. This rearrangement joins TRBV7-3 to TRBJ2-7, with 8 bases lining up with TRBD2. Germline V gene sequence: CDR1 SGHTA, CDR2 FQGTGA. V shed 2 bases, J shed 3 bases, and the junction held 6 bases outside the gene matches. The CDR3 is 15 residues long. The CDR3 sequence is CASSLASGRGYEQYF. The CDR3 nucleotides read TGTGCCAGCAGCTTAGCAAGCGGGAGAGGCTACGAGCAGTACTTC. Complete variable domain (other parts from reference TRBV7-3 and TRBJ2-7): GAGVSQTPSNKVTEKGKYVELRCDPISGHTALYWYRQSLGQGPEFLIYFQGTGAADDSGLPNDRFFAVRPEGSVSTLKIQRTERGDSAVYLCASSLASGRGYEQYFGPGTRLTVT.

This clonotype was seen many times. This sequence joins TRBV29-1 and TRBJ1-1; no clear D gene. Germline V gene data show CDR1 as SQVTM and CDR2 as ANQGSEA. Trimming shortened V by 3 bases and J by 6 bases, and 5 bases separated the two germline ends. This CDR3 region has 10 residues. CDR3 loop: CSVEVAEAFF. For the CDR3, the DNA is TGCAGCGTTGAGGTGGCTGAAGCTTTCTTT.